The TCR beta chain described here comes from a study of blood T cell repertoires in COVID-19. Libraries were prepared by immunoSEQ multiplex PCR; TCRdb keeps only in-frame clonotypes and omits some of them. The sample holds approximately 500,000 clones, 70% to 90% seen once. This TCR was sampled from a woman in her thirties or forties who had recovered from COVID-19. Sequenced input: PBMCs or T cells enriched from blood (not recorded which).

DNA for the CDR3: TGTGCCAGCAGCCTTACTAGCGGGAGGGCGAATGAGCAGTTCTTC. It codes for CASSLTSGRANEQFF. The chain is built from TRBV5-4 and TRBJ2-1; 13 nucleotides line up with TRBD2. The length of the CDR3 is 15 residues. Trimming took 4 bases from V and 7 from J; bases not matched to a gene: 5. Per the germline V gene, CDR1 is SGHNT and CDR2 is YYREEE (reference sequence). The complete variable domain, with remaining parts taken from reference TRBV5-4 and TRBJ2-1, reads ETGVTQSPTHLIKTRGQQVTLRCSSQSGHNTVSWYQQALGQGPQFIFQYYREEENGRGNFPPRFSGLQFPNYSSELNVNALELDDSALYLCASSLTSGRANEQFFGPGTRLTVL.